This TCR beta chain was sequenced during a study of T cells in Graves' hyperthyroidism and ophthalmopathy. As for the study in general: The initial diagnosis was the point when peripheral blood was collected, ahead of any treatment.

Amplified TCR beta CDR3 regions came from RNA transcripts. Researchers ran a first-round RT-PCR on the TCR CDR3 using the HTBI primer set. TCRdb fed the multiplex PCR reads into MiXCR, producing one record per CDR3 protein. This table has about 640,000 distinct CDR3 sequences, about 20% appearing once. Used for diagnoses were clinical symptoms, serum thyroxine and TRAb, thyroid ultrasound and orbital computed tomography. Germline CDR1 is LGHNA and CDR2 is YNFKEQ. The CDR3 runs 17 residues. With V trimmed by 0 bases and J by 8 bases, 11 bases remained unmatched. Sample: blood. The genes are TRBV4-2 and TRBJ2-1, with TRBD2 matching over 9 bases. This TCR was sampled from a man aged 25 to 40 with Graves' ophthalmopathy. The CDR3 loop is CASSQESSAGGPYEQFF. As DNA, the CDR3 is TGTGCCAGCAGCCAAGAGAGTTCGGCGGGAGGGCCATATGAGCAGTTCTTC.